This T cell receptor (beta chain) was sequenced in a study of blood T cell repertoires in COVID-19. About the research overall: From the United States, Italy and Spain came samples of acute and convalescent COVID-19. In each case, the material was cDNA or gDNA derived from T cells, B-cell-depleted T cells, or PBMCs.

Authors' data handling: By means of reference gene primer amplification, nucleated cell counts were estimated. The data were produced by immunoSEQ multiplex PCR, yet TCRdb's version contains in-frame clones alone and is incomplete. That table gives V, J and clone size, and the DNA gave D and trimming. The sample lists nearly 250,000 clones, 86% occurring once. Trimming took 4 bases from V and 5 from J, leaving 17 bases between them. CDR1 MDHEN and CDR2 SYDVKM come from the germline V gene. The length of the CDR3 is 16 residues. Sequenced sample: peripheral blood. V and J are TRBV28 and TRBJ1-4; D may be TRBD1 (5 bases). The sequence came from a woman aged 60-70 years who had recovered from COVID-19. The CDR3 is CASSSMGGEINEKLFF. CDR3 DNA: TGTGCCAGCAGTTCCATGGGGGGAGAAATCAATGAAAAACTGTTTTTT.